These T cell receptor beta chains were read from a single sample in a study of radiation and T cells in renal cell carcinoma. The repertoire was sequenced with immunoSEQ multiplex PCR; TCRdb's copy has only in-frame clones and lacks some. This sample has over 90,000 clones, with 80% to 90% found just once. The sample in question was blood, obtained from a patient whose treatment included radiotherapy and nephrectomy. The origin of the receptors is a man between 60 and 75 years old with renal cell carcinoma. The CDR3 runs from the conserved cysteine through the conserved F or W. A D gene is named only where the DNA matches it firmly. Not all rows give a size; the values are once, few, many and, for expanded clones, a class.

clone_size	v_call	d_call	j_call	cdr3_aa	cdr3_nt
-	TRBV7-9	-	TRBJ2-1	CASSSALDNEQFF	TGTGCCAGCAGCTCCGCGCTAGACAATGAGCAGTTCTTC
-	TRBV28	-	TRBJ1-3	CASSLRGNTIYF	TGTGCCAGCAGTTTACGCGGAAACACCATATATTTT
-	TRBV5-1	TRBD2	TRBJ2-3	CASSSRLAGGSMDTQYF	TGCGCCAGCAGCTCCCGACTAGCGGGAGGATCTATGGATACGCAGTATTTT
-	TRBV4-3	-	TRBJ1-2	CASSQEGGNYGYTF	TGCGCCAGCAGCCAAGAAGGGGGTAACTATGGCTACACCTTC
-	TRBV28	-	TRBJ2-7	CASTWDRASGRVSHEQYF	TGTGCCAGCACCTGGGACAGGGCTAGCGGGAGAGTTTCCCACGAGCAGTACTTC
-	TRBV4-3	-	TRBJ2-7	CASSHGRGAYEQYF	TGCGCCAGCAGCCACGGCCGGGGAGCCTACGAGCAGTACTTC
-	TRBV25-1	-	TRBJ1-2	CASSAFGGLYTF	TGTGCCAGCAGTGCATTCGGCGGCCTCTACACCTTC
-	TRBV5-1	-	TRBJ2-3	CASGRREPTDTQYF	TGCGCCAGCGGTCGGAGAGAGCCCACAGATACGCAGTATTTT
-	TRBV6-5	-	TRBJ1-3	CASSYSRSRIGNTIYF	TGTGCCAGCAGTTACTCACGGAGCCGGATTGGAAACACCATATATTTT
-	TRBV7-2	-	TRBJ2-2	CASSRNRGGKQTGELFF	TGTGCCAGCAGCCGCAACAGGGGCGGGAAGCAGACCGGGGAGCTGTTTTTT
-	TRBV27	TRBD2	TRBJ2-7	CASSSLAGSYEQYF	TGTGCCAGCAGTAGCCTAGCGGGGTCGTACGAGCAGTACTTC
-	TRBV7-6	TRBD1	TRBJ2-1	CASSLGTGTYNEQFF	TGTGCCAGCAGCTTGGGGACAGGGACCTACAATGAGCAGTTCTTC
-	TRBV10-2	TRBD1	TRBJ2-7	CASLQGASYEQYF	TGCGCCAGCCTACAGGGGGCCTCCTACGAGCAGTACTTC
few	TRBV7-2	-	TRBJ2-7	CASSRGTRFYEQYF	TGTGCCAGCAGCCGAGGGACACGGTTTTACGAGCAGTACTTC
-	TRBV6-5	-	TRBJ2-7	CASSFGRSYEQYF	TGTGCCAGCAGTTTCGGCAGGTCCTACGAGCAGTACTTC
-	TRBV11-2	TRBD1	TRBJ2-7	CASSLRDRAGEQYF	TGTGCCAGCAGCTTGAGGGACAGGGCGGGCGAGCAGTACTTC
-	TRBV7-9	-	TRBJ2-1	CASSPPDPSYNEQFF	TGTGCCAGCAGCCCCCCCGACCCGTCCTACAATGAGCAGTTCTTC
-	TRBV6-1	-	TRBJ1-5	CASIGWTFDQPQHF	TGTGCCAGCATCGGTTGGACCTTTGATCAGCCCCAGCATTTT
-	TRBV4-1	-	TRBJ2-7	CASSLRRENEQYF	TGCGCCAGCAGTCTTAGGCGAGAAAACGAGCAGTACTTC
-	TRBV21-1	-	TRBJ2-7	CASSRAQGLGGEQYF	TGTGCCAGCAGCAGGGCCCAGGGCCTGGGGGGCGAGCAGTACTTC
-	TRBV9	-	TRBJ2-1	CASSVGQGGYNEQFF	TGTGCCAGCAGCGTAGGGCAGGGGGGCTACAATGAGCAGTTCTTC
-	TRBV6-5	-	TRBJ1-2	CASREQGLNYGYTF	TGTGCCAGCAGAGAGCAGGGGTTAAACTATGGCTACACCTTC
-	TRBV10-2	-	TRBJ1-1	CASSESRPDTEAFF	TGCGCCAGCAGTGAGTCGAGACCGGACACTGAAGCTTTCTTT
-	TRBV18	TRBD2	TRBJ2-3	CASSLPSGSPPDTQYF	TGTGCCAGCTCATTACCTAGCGGGAGCCCTCCAGATACGCAGTATTTT
-	TRBV11-2	-	TRBJ1-4	CASSPLRGEGEKLFF	TGTGCCAGCAGCCCCCTGCGGGGGGAGGGTGAAAAACTGTTTTTT
-	TRBV6-1	-	TRBJ1-5	CASSDNSNQPQHF	TGTGCCAGCAGTGATAATAGCAATCAGCCCCAGCATTTT
-	TRBV6-5	-	TRBJ1-1	CASSYSELGTEAFF	TGTGCCAGCAGTTACTCGGAGCTAGGCACTGAAGCTTTCTTT
-	TRBV10-3	-	TRBJ1-2	CAIMGAGNYGYTF	TGTGCCATCATGGGGGCAGGGAACTATGGCTACACCTTC